Below are 10 T cell receptor beta chains sequenced from a single sample in a study of T cells expressing NK-cell markers. From the 5' RACE reads, TCRdb lists one entry per CDR3 protein and no DNA. The table for this sample gives approximately 550,000 distinct CDR3 sequences. Sequencing was carried out using blood T cells: a sorted CD56 or NKG2C T cell subset, CD4+ or CD8+ T cells, or bulk PBMC T cells (not recorded which). These receptors all stem from a man aged 18-30 years in good health.

The chain uses TRBV12-3 or TRBV12-4 and TRBJ2-2; TCRdb's D gene call, TRBD1, goes unchecked for lack of DNA. CDR3 length equals 17 residues. The chain's CDR3 is CASFGQGPRKVPGELFF.

This chain joins TRBV7-9 and TRBJ2-3; TCRdb's assignment of TRBD1 cannot be checked, as there is no DNA. The CDR3 is 14 residues long. Per the germline V gene, CDR1 is SEHNR and CDR2 is FQNEAQ (reference sequence). The CDR3 protein is CAVETGIGTDTQYF.

The chain links TRBV29-1 to TRBJ2-7. Germline V gene lookup returns CDR1 SQVTM and CDR2 ANQGSEA. The length of the CDR3 is 14 residues. Here the CDR3 reads CSVEVDLVGSEQYF.

This chain connects TRBV20-1 to TRBJ1-6; no DNA is available, so the TRBD1 call from TCRdb remains unchecked. CDR3 length: 17 residues. Germline lookup yields CDR1 DFQATT and CDR2 SNEGSKA (reference sequence). CDR3 loop: CSARDHPQEAVDSPLHF.

This rearrangement joins TRBV5-1 to TRBJ2-1; the D gene TCRdb calls, TRBD2, cannot be checked with no DNA. This CDR3 is built from 16 residues. The germline CDR1 and CDR2 sequences are SGHRS and YFSETQ. The CDR3 spells CASSLVAGVSGNEQFF.

The chain uses TRBV28 and TRBJ1-5; TCRdb's D call of TRBD1 is untestable without DNA. The CDR3 length is 14 residues. Germline values: CDR1 MDHEN, CDR2 SYDVKM. The CDR3 region is CASGGRNNNQPQHF.

This CDR3 reads CASSRTGNKNEQFF. The gene calls are TRBV6-1 and TRBJ2-1; TCRdb selects TRBD1, and the lack of DNA leaves this call unchecked. This CDR3 region has 14 residues. Germline values: CDR1 MNHNS, CDR2 SASEGT.

V and J are TRBV18 and TRBJ2-1; the D gene TCRdb calls, TRBD2, cannot be checked with no DNA. Germline values: CDR1 KGHSH, CDR2 LQKENI. The CDR3 consists of 15 residues. The CDR3 reads CASSPPGLAYNEQFF.

The chain employs TRBV5-1 and TRBJ2-3; TCRdb lists TRBD1, though no DNA is available to test this call. The CDR3 is 16 amino acids. CDR1 and CDR2 from the germline V gene are SGHRS and YFSETQ. CDR3 residues: CASSIPTGSSTDTQYF.

The chain carries TRBV7-8 and TRBJ1-6. This CDR3 comprises 15 residues. Germline assignment: CDR1 SGHVS and CDR2 FQNEAQ. The CDR3 sequence: CASSLASSTPSPLHF.